This entry is about one TCR beta chain. It lacks a known antigen. The sample holds no much larger clone one base away, and base qualities are not on file. Reading the label with the study, this specimen's treatment or condition is: some 20 received Ad26.COV2.S at low or high dose, single or two shots; 5 received placebo; per-sample allocation not given. Repertoires of vaccine and placebo recipients were sequenced from samples collected on day 63 after the first injection. Cohort 1b enrolled roughly 25 adults aged 18-55 years at a single site in Boston, USA, between 29 July and 7 August 2020. Ad26.COV2.S consisted of a replication-incompetent adenovirus type 26 vector by which a prefusion-stabilized SARS-CoV-2 spike protein from the original Wuhan strain was expressed. This sample is drawn from a study of Ad26.COV2.S vaccination and SARS-CoV-2 variants (dated by TCRdb to the early 2020s). In the study overall: Donors in the vaccine arm were drawn from COV1001, a multicentre, randomized, double-blind, placebo-controlled phase I-IIa trial testing Ad26.COV2.S in healthy adults. Ad26.COV2.S was given intramuscularly at 5x10^10 or 1x10^11 viral particles, as a single shot or as two shots 56 days apart. Sequencing of the TCRbeta repertoire served to evaluate the specificity and breadth of SARS-CoV-2-reactive T cell receptors following Ad26.COV2.S vaccination. The TCR-sequenced set comprised about 32 samples: some 20 Ad26.COV2.S vaccine recipients, 5 placebo recipients and 8 SARS-CoV-2 convalescent individuals. Trial participants were randomized into five groups of five, in which low-dose or high-dose Ad26.COV2.S was given once or twice, or placebo was given on both occasions. Blinding of investigators to trial group allocation was maintained during experiments and outcome assessment. The investigation overall reported the following: According to the authors, total T cell responses may have been underestimated by the TCR breadth and depth analyses. Substantial breadth of spike-specific CD8+ and CD4+ T cell responses was reported after vaccination. Spike-specific TCR breadth was higher in Ad26.COV2.S recipients than in placebo recipients (P = 0.0014). The study was not powered for comparison of responses between vaccine doses or regimens. Vaccine and placebo recipients had comparable non-spike TCR breadth, which fits with the vaccine containing only spike.

Sequences SGHTA (CDR1) and FQGNSA (CDR2) are obtained from the germline V gene. Between the V and J ends, shortened by 1 base and 2 bases respectively, the junction contains 9 bases. The CDR3, from cysteine to phenylalanine, totals 14 residues. Of the read, only the CDR3 DNA is kept; its 42 bases are in frame from base 1. TCRbeta CDR3 regions were sequenced with the immunoSEQ Assay. After extraction, genomic DNA underwent amplification by bias-controlled multiplex PCR, followed by high-throughput sequencing. For the original study's pipeline: To quantify the absolute abundance of every unique TCRbeta CDR3 region, sequences were collapsed and filtered. T cell fraction was estimated by normalizing TCRbeta template counts to usable DNA, with usable DNA measured through amplification of reference genes found in all nucleated cells. Repertoire TCRs were annotated as SARS-CoV-2-specific when V gene, CDR3 amino acid sequence and J gene were exactly matched to a known reactive TCR set. The reference SARS-CoV-2 TCR set was obtained from MIRA and was filtered for enrichment in COVID-19-positive ImmuneCODE repertoires, whereby public or cross-reactive TCRs were removed. Based on the MIRA antigens, annotated TCRs were further analysed at the level of specific ORF or position within ORF. Breadth was defined as the number of annotated unique rearrangements divided by the total number of unique productive rearrangements, and depth was defined as the summed frequency of the annotated unique rearrangements. TCR breadth was compared between groups using two-sided Wilcoxon rank-sum tests. In TCRdb, the immuneACCESS table is reduced to in-frame sequences with V and J assigned. These tables do not hold every clone; where another copy was compared, an unresolved V gene accounts for under half, and the others remain unexplained. The DNA gave D and trimming, while V, J and clone size come from that table. A total of 200,000 to 250,000 clones appear in this sample, roughly 90% of them only once. The top ten hold about 10% of the sample.

This receptor was identified in a person between 18 and 65 years old who received the Ad26.COV2.S COVID-19 vaccine or a placebo. The V gene is TRBV7-2 and the J gene is TRBJ2-7; confidence is insufficient to name the D gene. The source material was peripheral blood, sampled in a trial of Ad26.COV2.S vaccine versus placebo. CDR3 protein: CASSLVLAPYEQYF. The nucleotide sequence reads TGTGCCAGCAGCTTAGTATTGGCCCCCTACGAGCAGTACTTC.